This TCR beta chain derives from a study of T cell changes during pregnancy in multiple sclerosis. Some clones are missing from TCRdb's copy, which holds only in-frame ones; the method was immunoSEQ multiplex PCR. This table holds about 40,000 clones, roughly 87% found once. With 6 bases removed from V and 2 bases from J, the gap between germline ends came to 13 bases. From germline, CDR1 is WSHSY and CDR2 SAAADI. The CDR3 runs 14 residues. Sequenced material: CD4+ T cells from peripheral blood mononuclear cells, taken in the first trimester of pregnancy. The gene calls are TRBV10-2 and TRBJ1-2; D is uncertain. The source of this sequence is a female donor with multiple sclerosis, enrolled in a pregnancy study. The CDR3 is CASRPSGGNYGYTF. The CDR3 DNA is TGCGCCAGCAGACCTTCAGGAGGCAACTATGGCTACACCTTC.